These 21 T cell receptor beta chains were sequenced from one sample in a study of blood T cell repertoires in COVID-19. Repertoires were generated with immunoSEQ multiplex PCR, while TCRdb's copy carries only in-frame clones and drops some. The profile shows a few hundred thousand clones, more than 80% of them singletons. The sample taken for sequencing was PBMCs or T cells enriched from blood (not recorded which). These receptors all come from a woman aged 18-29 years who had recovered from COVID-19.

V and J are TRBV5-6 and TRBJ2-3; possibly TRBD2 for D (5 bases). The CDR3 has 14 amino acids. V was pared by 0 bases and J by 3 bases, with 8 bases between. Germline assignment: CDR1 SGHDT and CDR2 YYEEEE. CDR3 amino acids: CASSLVGSTDTQYF. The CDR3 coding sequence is TGTGCCAGCAGCTTGGTAGGGAGTACAGATACGCAGTATTTT.

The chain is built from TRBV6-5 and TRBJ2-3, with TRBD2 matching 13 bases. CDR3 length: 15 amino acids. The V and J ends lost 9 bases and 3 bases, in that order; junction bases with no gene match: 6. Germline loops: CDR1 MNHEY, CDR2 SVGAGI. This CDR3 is CASATSGGITDTQYF. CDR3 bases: TGTGCCAGTGCGACTAGCGGGGGGATTACAGATACGCAGTATTTT.

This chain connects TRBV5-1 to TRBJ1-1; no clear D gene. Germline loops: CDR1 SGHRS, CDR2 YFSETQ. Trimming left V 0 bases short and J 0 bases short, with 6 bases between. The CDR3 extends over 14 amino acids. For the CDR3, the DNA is TGCGCCAGCAGCTTGGTCAGTATGAACACTGAAGCTTTCTTT. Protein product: CASSLVSMNTEAFF.

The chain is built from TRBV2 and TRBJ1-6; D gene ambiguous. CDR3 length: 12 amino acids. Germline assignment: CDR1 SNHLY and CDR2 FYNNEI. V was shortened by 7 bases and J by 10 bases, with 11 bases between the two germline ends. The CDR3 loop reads CASKAGRSPLHF. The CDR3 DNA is TGTGCCAGCAAGGCAGGTAGATCACCCCTCCACTTT.

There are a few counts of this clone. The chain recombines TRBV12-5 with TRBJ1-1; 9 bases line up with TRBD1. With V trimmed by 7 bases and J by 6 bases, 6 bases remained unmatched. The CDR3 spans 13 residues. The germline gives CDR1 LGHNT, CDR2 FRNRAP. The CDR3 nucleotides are TGTGCTAGTGTCCGGGACAGGGCCTCTGAAGCTTTCTTT. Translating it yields CASVRDRASEAFF. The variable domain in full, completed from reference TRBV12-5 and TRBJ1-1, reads DARVTQTPRHKVTEMGQEVTMRCQPILGHNTVFWYRQTMMQGLELLAYFRNRAPLDDSGMPKDRFSAEMPDATLATLKIQPSEPRDSAVYFCASVRDRASEAFFGQGTRLTVV.

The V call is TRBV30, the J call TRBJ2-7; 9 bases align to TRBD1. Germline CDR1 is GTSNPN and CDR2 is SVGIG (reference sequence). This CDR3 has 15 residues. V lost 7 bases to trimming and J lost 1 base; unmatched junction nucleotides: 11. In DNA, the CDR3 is TGTGCCTTGGACCTGACGGGACAGGGTTCCTACGAGCAGTACTTC. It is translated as CALDLTGQGSYEQYF.

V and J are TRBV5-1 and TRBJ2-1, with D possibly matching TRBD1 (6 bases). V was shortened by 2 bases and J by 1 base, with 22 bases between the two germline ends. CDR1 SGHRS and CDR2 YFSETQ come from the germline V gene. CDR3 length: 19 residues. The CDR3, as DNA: TGCGCCAGCAGCTTTCCTCCGGGACATTTTGAGCTATCCTACAATGAGCAGTTCTTC. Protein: CASSFPPGHFELSYNEQFF. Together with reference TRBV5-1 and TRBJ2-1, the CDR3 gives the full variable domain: KAGVTQTPRYLIKTRGQQVTLSCSPISGHRSVSWYQQTPGQGLQFLFEYFSETQRNKGNFPGRFSGRQFSNSRSEMNVSTLELGDSALYLCASSFPPGHFELSYNEQFFGPGTRLTVL.

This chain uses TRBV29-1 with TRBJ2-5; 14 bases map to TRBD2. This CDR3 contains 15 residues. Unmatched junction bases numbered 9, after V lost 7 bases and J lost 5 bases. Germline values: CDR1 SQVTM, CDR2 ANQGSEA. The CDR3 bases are TGCAGCGCAAGGACTAGCGGGGGGCCATGGGAGACCCAGTACTTC. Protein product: CSARTSGGPWETQYF. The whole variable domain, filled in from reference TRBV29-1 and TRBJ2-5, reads SAVISQKPSRDICQRGTSLTIQCQVDSQVTMMFWYRQQPGQSLTLIATANQGSEATYESGFVIDKFPISRPNLTFSTLTVSNMSPEDSSIYLCSARTSGGPWETQYFGPGTRLLVL.

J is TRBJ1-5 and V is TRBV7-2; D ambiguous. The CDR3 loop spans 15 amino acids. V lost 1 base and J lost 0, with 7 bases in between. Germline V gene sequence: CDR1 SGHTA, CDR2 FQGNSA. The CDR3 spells CASSLEGDSNQPQHF. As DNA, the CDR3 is TGTGCCAGCAGCTTAGAGGGAGATAGCAATCAGCCCCAGCATTTT.

For the CDR3, the DNA is TGTGCCAGCAGTTTCTTCTCGGACACTGAAGCTTTCTTT. It specifies CASSFFSDTEAFF. The chain couples TRBV27 to TRBJ1-1; no firm D call. V lost 3 bases, J lost 3 bases, and 8 bases lay in between. Looked up from germline, CDR1 is MNHEY and CDR2 is SMNVEV (reference sequence). The CDR3 has 13 amino acids.

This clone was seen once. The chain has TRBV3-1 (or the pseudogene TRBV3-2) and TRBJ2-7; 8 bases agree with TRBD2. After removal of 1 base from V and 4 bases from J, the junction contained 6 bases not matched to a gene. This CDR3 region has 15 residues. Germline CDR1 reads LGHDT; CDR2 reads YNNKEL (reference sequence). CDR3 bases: TGTGCCAGCAGCCAAGTAACGGGGGGGCAGTACGAGCAGTACTTC. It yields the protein CASSQVTGGQYEQYF.

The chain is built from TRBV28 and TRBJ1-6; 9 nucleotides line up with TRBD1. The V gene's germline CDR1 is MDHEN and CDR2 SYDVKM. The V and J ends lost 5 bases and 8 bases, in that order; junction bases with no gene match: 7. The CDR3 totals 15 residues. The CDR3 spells CASSVTGGLDSPLHF. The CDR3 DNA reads TGTGCCAGCAGTGTGACAGGGGGGTTGGATTCACCCCTCCACTTT.

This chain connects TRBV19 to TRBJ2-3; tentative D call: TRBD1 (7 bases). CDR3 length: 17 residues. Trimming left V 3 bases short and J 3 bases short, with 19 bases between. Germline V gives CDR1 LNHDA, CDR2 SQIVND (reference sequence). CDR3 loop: CASSIQGGRERTDTQYF. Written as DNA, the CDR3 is TGTGCCAGTAGTATTCAGGGGGGCAGGGAGAGAACAGATACGCAGTATTTT.

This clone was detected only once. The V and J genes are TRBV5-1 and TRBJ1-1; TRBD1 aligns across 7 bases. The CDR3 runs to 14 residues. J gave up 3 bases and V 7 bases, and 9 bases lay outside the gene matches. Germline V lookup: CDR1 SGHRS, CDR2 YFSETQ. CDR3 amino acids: CASSSSTGDTEAFF. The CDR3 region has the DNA TGCGCCAGCTCTTCGAGCACAGGGGACACTGAAGCTTTCTTT.

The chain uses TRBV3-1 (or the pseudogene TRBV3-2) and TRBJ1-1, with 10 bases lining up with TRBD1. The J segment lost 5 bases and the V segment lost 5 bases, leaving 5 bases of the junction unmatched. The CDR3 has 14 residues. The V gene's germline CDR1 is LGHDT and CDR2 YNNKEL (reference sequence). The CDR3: CASSIRTGGTEAFF. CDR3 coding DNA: TGTGCCAGCAGCATAAGGACAGGGGGGACTGAAGCTTTCTTT.

CDR3 sequence (DNA): TGCGCCAGCAGCTCTCGAGAGGGCACCACCTTTTTCCACTTT. Protein product: CASSSREGTTFFHF. The chain employs TRBV4-1 and TRBJ1-6, with no clear D. Germline V gene sequence: CDR1 MGHRA, CDR2 YSYEKL. The V end was cut by 5 bases, the J end by 17 bases, with 22 bases between. The length of the CDR3 is 14 residues.

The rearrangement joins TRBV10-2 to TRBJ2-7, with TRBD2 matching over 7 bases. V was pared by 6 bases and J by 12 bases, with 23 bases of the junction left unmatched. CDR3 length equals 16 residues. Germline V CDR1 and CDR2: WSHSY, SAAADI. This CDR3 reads CASRRVSSGEGGVLYF. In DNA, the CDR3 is TGCGCCAGCAGAAGGGTGTCGAGTGGGGAGGGAGGGGTACTGTACTTC.

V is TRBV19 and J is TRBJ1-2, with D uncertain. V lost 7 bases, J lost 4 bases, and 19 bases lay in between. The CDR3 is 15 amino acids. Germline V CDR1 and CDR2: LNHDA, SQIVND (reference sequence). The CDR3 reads CASTGRAAGSYGYTF. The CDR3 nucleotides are TGTGCCAGTACTGGACGCGCAGCGGGCTCCTATGGCTACACCTTC.

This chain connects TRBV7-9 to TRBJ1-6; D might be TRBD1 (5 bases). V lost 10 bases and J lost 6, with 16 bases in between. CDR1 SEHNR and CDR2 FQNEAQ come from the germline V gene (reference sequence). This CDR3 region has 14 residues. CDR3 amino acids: CAITRGEINSPLHF. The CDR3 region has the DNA TGTGCCATCACCCGGGGGGAAATTAATTCACCCCTCCACTTT.

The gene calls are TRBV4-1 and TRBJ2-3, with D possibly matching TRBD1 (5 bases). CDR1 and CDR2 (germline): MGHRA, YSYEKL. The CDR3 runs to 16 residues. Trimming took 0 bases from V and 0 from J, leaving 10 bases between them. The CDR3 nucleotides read TGCGCCAGCAGCCAAGAGGGTAGGGGAAGCACAGATACGCAGTATTTT. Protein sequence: CASSQEGRGSTDTQYF.

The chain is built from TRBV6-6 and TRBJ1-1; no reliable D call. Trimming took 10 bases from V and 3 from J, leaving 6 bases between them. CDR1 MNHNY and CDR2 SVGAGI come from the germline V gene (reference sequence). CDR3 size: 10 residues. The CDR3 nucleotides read TGTGCCACCCAGTACACTGAAGCTTTCTTT. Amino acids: CATQYTEAFF.